One sample yielded the 3 T cell receptor beta chains listed below, sequenced in a study of control samples from healthy donors and cancer patients (dated by TCRdb to between 2020 and 2021). Library generation was performed with the immunoSEQ multiplex PCR assay. Drawn from immuneACCESS, this table holds only the in-frame rearrangements with V and J called that TCRdb kept. Clones are partly lost; checked studies trace under half to an unresolved V gene and leave the rest unexplained. The sample data list about 65,000 clones, and 90% of these were observed just once. In total, the top ten clones hold roughly 1.2% of the sample. The sequenced material came from PBMCs. All receptors derive from a woman aged 50 to 60 with colorectal cancer.

This sequence joins TRBV3-1 (or the pseudogene TRBV3-2) and TRBJ2-3, with 8 nucleotides matching TRBD2. Germline trimming cut 2 bases from V and 0 bases from J; bases unmatched to any gene: 7. Germline-derived CDR1 and CDR2 are LGHDT and YNNKEL (reference sequence). The CDR3 consists of 17 residues. The CDR3 DNA is TGTGCCAGCAGCCAAAAGGTCGCTAGCGGGAGCACAGATACGCAGTATTTT. Translation gives CASSQKVASGSTDTQYF.

The V gene is TRBV5-1, the J gene TRBJ2-2; D not certain. Germline V lookup: CDR1 SGHRS, CDR2 YFSETQ. V shed 0 bases and J shed 3 bases, with 12 bases lying between them. The CDR3 length is 16 residues. The CDR3 nucleotides read TGCGCCAGCAGCTTGGTATTTCGTCCGGACACCGGGGAGCTGTTTTTT. Translating gives CASSLVFRPDTGELFF.

The chain joins TRBV13 to TRBJ1-1; TRBD1 matches at 7 bases. J gave up 0 bases and V 3 bases, and 4 bases lay outside the gene matches. The germline V gene has CDR1 PRHDT and CDR2 FYEKMQ (reference sequence). This CDR3 contains 15 residues. The CDR3 sequence: CASSFGTAMNTEAFF. The CDR3 DNA reads as TGTGCCAGCAGCTTCGGGACAGCGATGAACACTGAAGCTTTCTTT. The whole variable domain, remainder taken from reference TRBV13 and TRBJ1-1, is AAGVIQSPRHLIKEKRETATLKCYPIPRHDTVYWYQQGPGQDPQFLISFYEKMQSDKGSIPDRFSAQQFSDYHSELNMSSLELGDSALYFCASSFGTAMNTEAFFGQGTRLTVV.